This T cell receptor (beta chain) was recorded in a study of blood T cell repertoires in COVID-19. Overall study: The origin of the acute and convalescent COVID-19 samples was the United States, Italy and Spain.

This CDR3 has 16 residues. Germline CDR1 is SGHVS and CDR2 is FNYEAQ. Unmatched junction bases numbered 13, after V lost 5 bases and J lost 3 bases. Sequenced by immunoSEQ multiplex PCR; TCRdb stores in-frame clones only, minus some. In the table there are about 140,000 clones, roughly 85% of which are singletons. The clonotype was recovered from a man aged 50-59 years with acute or convalescent COVID-19. The V call is TRBV7-6, the J call TRBJ2-7, with 7 bases lining up with TRBD2. The sample taken for sequencing was peripheral blood. In DNA form, the CDR3 reads TGTGCCAGCAGCCCTAACGGGAGGCTCCCAGGCTACGAGCAGTACTTC. Translating gives CASSPNGRLPGYEQYF. The full variable domain, in which reference TRBV7-6 and TRBJ2-7 provide the parts outside the CDR3, is GAGVSQSPRYKVTKRGQDVALRCDPISGHVSLYWYRQALGQGPEFLTYFNYEAQQDKSGLPNDRFSAERPEGSISTLTIQRTEQRDSAMYRCASSPNGRLPGYEQYFGPGTRLTVT.